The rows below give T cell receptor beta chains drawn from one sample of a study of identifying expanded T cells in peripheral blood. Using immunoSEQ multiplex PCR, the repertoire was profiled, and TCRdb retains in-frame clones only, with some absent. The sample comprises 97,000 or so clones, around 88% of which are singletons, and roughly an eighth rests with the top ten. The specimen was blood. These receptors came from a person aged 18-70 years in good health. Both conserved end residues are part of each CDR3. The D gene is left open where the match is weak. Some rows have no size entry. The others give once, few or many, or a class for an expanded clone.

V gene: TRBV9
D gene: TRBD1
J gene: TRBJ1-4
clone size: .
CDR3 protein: CASSVEVGQLNEKLFF
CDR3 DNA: TGTGCCAGCAGCGTAGAGGTGGGACAGCTTAATGAAAAACTGTTTTTT

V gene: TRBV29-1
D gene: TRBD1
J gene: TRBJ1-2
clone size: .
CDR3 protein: CSVEDTRQGPYYGYTF
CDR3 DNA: TGCAGCGTTGAAGATACAAGACAGGGTCCCTACTATGGCTACACCTTC

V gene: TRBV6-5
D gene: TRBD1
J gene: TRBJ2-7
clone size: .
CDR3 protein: CASSKTGPNSYEQYF
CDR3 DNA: TGTGCCAGCAGTAAGACAGGGCCGAATTCCTACGAGCAGTACTTC

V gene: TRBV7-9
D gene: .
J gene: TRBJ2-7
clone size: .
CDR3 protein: CASRKTDLNGEQYF
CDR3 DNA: TGTGCCAGCAGAAAGACCGATCTCAACGGCGAGCAGTACTTC

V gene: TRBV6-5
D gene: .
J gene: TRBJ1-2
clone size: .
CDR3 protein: CASIPGGGYGYTF
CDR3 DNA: TGTGCCAGCATCCCCGGGGGTGGCTATGGCTACACCTTC

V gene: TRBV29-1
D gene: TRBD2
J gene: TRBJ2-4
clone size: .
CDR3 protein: CSVVRGGPENIQYF
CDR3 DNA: TGCAGCGTTGTGCGGGGGGGACCAGAAAACATTCAGTACTTC

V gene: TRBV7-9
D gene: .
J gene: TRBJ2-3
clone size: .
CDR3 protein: CASSSPGDPTYTQYF
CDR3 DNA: TGTGCCAGCAGCTCCCCGGGGGACCCCACATATACGCAGTATTTT

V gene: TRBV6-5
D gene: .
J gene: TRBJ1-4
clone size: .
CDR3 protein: CASSYSDGEEKLFF
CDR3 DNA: TGTGCCAGCAGTTACTCTGACGGGGAGGAAAAACTGTTTTTT

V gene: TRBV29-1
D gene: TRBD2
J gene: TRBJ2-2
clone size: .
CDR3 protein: CAGGGLSVLAGAPGELFF
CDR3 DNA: TGCGCTGGGGGGGGACTATCGGTACTAGCGGGAGCCCCCGGGGAGCTGTTTTTT

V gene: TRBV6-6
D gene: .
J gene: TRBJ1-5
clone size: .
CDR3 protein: CASSYARGYNQPQHF
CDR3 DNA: TGTGCCAGCAGTTACGCCCGCGGGTACAATCAGCCCCAGCATTTT

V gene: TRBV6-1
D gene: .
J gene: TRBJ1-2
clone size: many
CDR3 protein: CASSEQGTANYGYTF
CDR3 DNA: TGTGCCAGCAGTGAACAGGGGACTGCTAACTATGGCTACACCTTC

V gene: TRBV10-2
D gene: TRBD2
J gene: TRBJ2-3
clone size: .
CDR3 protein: CASILAGLTDTQYF
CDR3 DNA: TGCGCCAGCATACTAGCGGGGCTCACAGATACGCAGTATTTT

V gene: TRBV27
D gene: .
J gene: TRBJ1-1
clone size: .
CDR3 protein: CASSLGMGLNTEAFF
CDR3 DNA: TGTGCCAGCAGTTTAGGTATGGGCTTGAACACTGAAGCTTTCTTT

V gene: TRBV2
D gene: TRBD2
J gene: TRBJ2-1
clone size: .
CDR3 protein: CASQLAGRNEQFF
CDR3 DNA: TGTGCCAGCCAACTAGCGGGGCGTAATGAGCAGTTCTTC

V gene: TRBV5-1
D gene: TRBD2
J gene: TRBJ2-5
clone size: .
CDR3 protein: CASTLTGTSEKTQYF
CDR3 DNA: TGCGCCAGCACCCTAACCGGGACTAGCGAGAAGACCCAGTACTTC

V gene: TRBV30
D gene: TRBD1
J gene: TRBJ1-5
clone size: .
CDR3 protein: CAWSVGKGTVIPQHF
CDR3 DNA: TGTGCCTGGAGTGTTGGAAAGGGGACAGTCATCCCCCAGCATTTT